This TCR beta chain is drawn from a study of cytomegalovirus exposure and HLA in healthy donors. Study-wide results and limits: Compared with the roughly 670-donor mean, an Asian-associated ancestry cluster reportedly had fewer N-insertions, according to a later analysis. Researchers counted some 150 TCR beta chains as cytomegalovirus-associated.

A remark on this clone: Its antigen is undetermined.

The CDR3 contains 14 residues. CDR1 is MGHRA and CDR2 is YSYEKL in the germline V gene. V trimming: 5 bases; J trimming: 2 bases; junction bases outside the gene matches: 5. PCR involved 60 Vbeta and 13 Jbeta primers. Generated by immunoSEQ multiplex PCR, the TCRdb table keeps only in-frame clones and is missing some. The data hold about 200,000 clones, with more than 75% observed a single time. The TCR was taken from a man aged 35 to 55 in good health and CMV-seropositive. Sequenced sample: PBMCs. The chain employs TRBV4-1 and TRBJ2-7; 8 bases align to TRBD2. The CDR3 sequence: CASSWSGSAYEQYF. Written as DNA, the CDR3 is TGCGCCAGCAGCTGGAGCGGGAGCGCCTACGAGCAGTACTTC.